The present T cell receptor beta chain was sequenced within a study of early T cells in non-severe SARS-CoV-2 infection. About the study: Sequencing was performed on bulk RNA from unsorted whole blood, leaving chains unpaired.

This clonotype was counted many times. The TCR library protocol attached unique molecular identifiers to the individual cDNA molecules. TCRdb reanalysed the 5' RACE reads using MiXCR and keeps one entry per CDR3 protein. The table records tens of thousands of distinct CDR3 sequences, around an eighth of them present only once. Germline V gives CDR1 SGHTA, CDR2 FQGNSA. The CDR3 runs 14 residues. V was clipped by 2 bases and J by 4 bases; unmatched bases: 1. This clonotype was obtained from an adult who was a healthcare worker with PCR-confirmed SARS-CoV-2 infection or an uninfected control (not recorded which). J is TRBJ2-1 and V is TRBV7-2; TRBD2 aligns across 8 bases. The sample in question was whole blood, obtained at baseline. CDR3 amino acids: CASSLSGGYNEQFF. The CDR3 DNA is TGTGCCAGCAGCTTATCGGGGGGGTACAATGAGCAGTTCTTC. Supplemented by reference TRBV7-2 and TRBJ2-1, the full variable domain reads GAGVSQSPSNKVTEKGKDVELRCDPISGHTALYWYRQSLGQGLEFLIYFQGNSAPDKSGLPSDRFSAERTGGSVSTLTIQRTQQEDSAVYLCASSLSGGYNEQFFGPGTRLTVL.